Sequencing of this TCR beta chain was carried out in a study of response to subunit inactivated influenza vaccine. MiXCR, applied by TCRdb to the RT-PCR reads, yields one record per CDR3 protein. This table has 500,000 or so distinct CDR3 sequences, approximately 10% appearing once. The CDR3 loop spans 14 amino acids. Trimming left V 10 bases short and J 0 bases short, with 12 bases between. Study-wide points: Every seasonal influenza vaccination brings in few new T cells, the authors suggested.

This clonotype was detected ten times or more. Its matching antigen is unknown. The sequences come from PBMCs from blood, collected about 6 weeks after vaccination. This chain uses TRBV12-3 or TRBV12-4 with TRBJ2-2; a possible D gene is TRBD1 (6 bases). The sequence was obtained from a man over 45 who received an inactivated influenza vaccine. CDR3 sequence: CATGRTANTGELFF. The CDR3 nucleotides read TGTGCCACCGGCAGGACAGCGAACACCGGGGAGCTGTTTTTT.